Shown below are 9 T cell receptor beta chains from a single sample sequenced in a study of blood T cell repertoires in COVID-19. Measured with immunoSEQ multiplex PCR; TCRdb has only the in-frame clones, and not every one. Of hundreds of thousands of clones listed, around 85% are singletons. Sequencing was performed on PBMCs or T cells enriched from blood (not recorded which). These receptors all stem from a woman aged 50 to 60 who had recovered from COVID-19.

Regarding this clone: Within the sample, other DNA sequences also encode this same CDR3. The chain employs TRBV7-8 and TRBJ1-5, with TRBD1 matching 8 bases. CDR3 length: 14 residues. Unmatched junction bases numbered 6, after V lost 5 bases and J lost 6 bases. From germline, CDR1 is SGHVS and CDR2 FQNEAQ. The CDR3 reads CASSLDRVGQPQHF. The CDR3 DNA is TGTGCCAGCAGCCTGGACAGGGTCGGTCAGCCCCAGCATTTT.

CDR3 residues: CASSPGGSGSRMADTQYF. The CDR3 DNA sequence: TGTGCCAGCAGCCCGGGGGGGAGCGGGAGTCGGATGGCAGATACGCAGTATTTT. The V gene is TRBV7-9, the J gene TRBJ2-3; 8 nucleotides match TRBD2. The CDR3 length is 18 residues. The V gene end was trimmed by 5 bases and the J gene end by 4 bases; junction bases not matched to a gene: 17. CDR1 is SEHNR, CDR2 FQNEAQ, per germline (reference sequence).

This chain joins TRBV11-2 and TRBJ1-6; 7 bases fit TRBD1. Germline CDR1 is SGHAT and CDR2 is FQNNGV. CDR3 length: 16 residues. After removal of 2 bases from V and 6 bases from J, the junction contained 7 bases not matched to a gene. CDR3 sequence (DNA): TGTGCCAGCAGCTTACCCCCCTGGGACAGTAATTCACCCCTCCACTTT. As protein: CASSLPPWDSNSPLHF.

V and J are TRBV7-2 and TRBJ2-7; possibly TRBD2 for D (5 bases). Germline CDR1 and CDR2: SGHTA and FQGNSA. This CDR3 has 13 amino acids. Between the trimmed V and J ends, which lost 2 bases and 5 bases, there was a span of 10 bases. The chain's CDR3 is CASSLSGVHEQYF. The CDR3 DNA follows: TGTGCCAGCAGCTTAAGCGGCGTCCACGAGCAGTACTTC.

The V and J genes are TRBV7-9 and TRBJ2-1, with D tentatively TRBD1 (6 bases). There are 13 residues in the CDR3. Between the trimmed V and J ends, which lost 5 bases and 9 bases, there was a span of 14 bases. Germline V gene data show CDR1 as SEHNR and CDR2 as FQNEAQ (reference sequence). CDR3 protein: CASSIQQGLEQFF. CDR3 nucleotides: TGTGCCAGCAGCATTCAACAGGGTCTTGAGCAGTTCTTC.

The gene calls are TRBV30 and TRBJ2-5, with D uncertain. This CDR3 has 11 residues. Germline V CDR1 and CDR2: GTSNPN, SVGIG (reference sequence). Trimming shortened V by 5 bases and J by 3 bases, and 7 bases separated the two germline ends. Here the CDR3 DNA reads TGTGCCTGGTCGTATGAAGAGACCCAGTACTTC. It codes for CAWSYEETQYF.

This sequence joins TRBV19 and TRBJ2-7, with TRBD2 matching over 7 bases. With 6 bases clipped from V and 4 bases from J, the junction kept 18 bases outside the gene matches. There are 17 residues in the CDR3. CDR1 and CDR2 (germline): LNHDA, SQIVND (reference sequence). CDR3 region: CASSSRGGETQSYEQYF. The CDR3, as DNA: TGTGCCAGTAGCTCAAGGGGAGGGGAAACCCAGAGTTACGAGCAGTACTTC.

The V and J genes are TRBV3-1 (or the pseudogene TRBV3-2) and TRBJ1-4; weak D call: TRBD1 (6 bases). The CDR3 covers 15 residues. Per the germline V gene, CDR1 is LGHDT and CDR2 is YNNKEL (reference sequence). V was cut by 4 bases and J by 4 bases, with 13 bases left in between. As DNA, the CDR3 is TGTGCCAGCAGCCGCTGGGGGCAGGTTAATGAAAAACTGTTTTTT. It specifies CASSRWGQVNEKLFF.

This chain links TRBV12-5 with TRBJ2-5; TRBD2 matches 13 bases. Germline CDR1 reads LGHNT; CDR2 reads FRNRAP. This CDR3 has 16 amino acids. V was clipped by 1 base and J by 2 bases; unmatched bases: 1. As DNA, the CDR3 is TGTGCTAGTGGTTTGGGACTAGCGGGGGGTCAAGAGACCCAGTACTTC. Translated, it gives CASGLGLAGGQETQYF.